Listed below are T cell receptor beta chains from one sample, sequenced in a study of blood T cell repertoires in COVID-19. Here immunoSEQ multiplex PCR was the method, and the copy in TCRdb shows in-frame clones only, minus some. Here the sample spans about 80,000 clones, over 75% being singletons. The sequencing sample was made of peripheral blood. These receptors all stem from a human donor in a cohort sampled during active COVID-19. CDR3s include the opening cysteine and the closing phenylalanine or tryptophan. Fields, in order: J gene, V gene, CDR3 protein.

TRBJ2-3	TRBV19	CASSISGGRTDTQYF
TRBJ2-3	TRBV23-1	CASFPPGQGADTQYF
TRBJ2-1	TRBV10-3	CAISESAPMRQAGNEQFF
TRBJ1-1	TRBV6-5	CASSYREGPNTEAFF
TRBJ1-5	TRBV5-6	CASSLEEGRKRSSNQPQHF
TRBJ2-7	TRBV28	CASRGQSSYEQYF
TRBJ1-2	TRBV2	CASSESRTGGGYTF
TRBJ2-5	TRBV19	CASSPGGIVQETQYF
TRBJ2-7	TRBV28	CASMEETYEQYF
TRBJ1-1	TRBV28	CASSLPGAGMYTEAFF
TRBJ2-5	TRBV5-1	CASSSRGGEETQYF
TRBJ2-1	TRBV28	CASSLGSLEQFF
TRBJ1-1	TRBV27	CASSSRGGNTEAFF
TRBJ2-7	TRBV11-2	CASSPASAGVFYEQYF
TRBJ2-7	TRBV7-8	CASSSLGYEQYF
TRBJ2-3	TRBV30	CAWSVNPRLAGPLRGTQYF
TRBJ1-2	TRBV28	CASTLMAASNYGYTF
TRBJ1-1	TRBV12-1	CASSFLHRGMNTEAFF
TRBJ1-5	TRBV7-2	CASSLDGTDNQPQHF
TRBJ1-2	TRBV12-3/TRBV12-4	CASSLRPGYGYTF
TRBJ1-3	TRBV2	CASSAGLNSGNTIYF
TRBJ2-3	TRBV7-2	CASSRGQGVTDTQYF
TRBJ2-7	TRBV19	CASSDPGLSSSYEQYF
TRBJ1-1	TRBV28	CASSLMGQGLNTEAFF
TRBJ1-3	TRBV9	CASSVGQGLGTIYF
TRBJ2-1	TRBV7-9	CASTGGTSGSYNEQFF
TRBJ1-2	TRBV4-1	CASSQTYRVDRQGYGYTF
TRBJ2-7	TRBV5-4	CASSLSLRYEQYF
TRBJ1-5	TRBV7-2	CASSPPAGGIGPQHF
TRBJ2-1	TRBV19	CASSTRGGSTYNEQFF
TRBJ1-6	TRBV6-5	CASSPGQAYNSPLHF
TRBJ1-1	TRBV27	CASSSPGYTEAFF
TRBJ2-7	TRBV5-4	CASSQDRVSYEQYF
TRBJ1-1	TRBV5-1	CASSPGQPRTEAFF
TRBJ1-6	TRBV16	CASSQSGGINSPLHF
TRBJ1-5	TRBV27	CASSRDRSPSNQPQHF